This paragraph covers one TCR beta chain sequence. This sample was taken from a study of shared clonotypes between healthy human individuals. Germline CDR1 SGHTA, CDR2 FQGNSA. This CDR3 spans 16 amino acids. V lost 2 bases and J 3 bases, leaving 14 bases between the germline ends. The material for each subset, its genomic DNA, was split evenly across several immunoSEQ plates. Profiled with immunoSEQ multiplex PCR; TCRdb holds only in-frame clones, not every one. The sample yields about 2.5 million clones, approximately 90% seen once. Recent acute infections and vaccinations were absent in the healthy HIV-negative adult donors.

This TCR was recovered from a young man in good health. Some clones in this sample may be carry-over from other donors' samples. Sample: naive CD4+ T cells from PBMCs. Subset specified: CD45RA+ positively selected. The rearrangement joins TRBV7-2 to TRBJ2-4; possible D gene TRBD2, 5 bases. The CDR3 DNA reads as TGTGCCAGCAGCTTACCTCGGGGTTGGGGCAAAAACATTCAGTACTTC. Translated, it gives CASSLPRGWGKNIQYF.